This paragraph reports one T cell receptor (beta chain). Its target is not known. The ends lost 3 bases at V and 2 bases at J; junction bases unmatched: 5. This CDR3 region has 15 residues. Germline V CDR1 and CDR2: MGHRA, YSYEKL. The protocol was immunoSEQ multiplex PCR, while the TCRdb copy is restricted to in-frame clones and leaves out a portion. The sample includes 50,000 to 75,000 clones, 85% to 95% of them seen just once. These data are taken from a study of graft-versus-host responses after intestinal transplantation. For the study at large: Each transplant was multivisceral, liver-intestinal, or isolated intestinal. Every transplant recipient was induced with anti-thymocyte globulin, then maintained on tacrolimus and steroids for about 3 years. General study points: Allograft graft-versus-host to host-versus-graft clonal ratios ran high in patients with graft-donor T cell macrochimerism. The study associated peak circulating GvH clone levels with early post-transplant HvG declines.

The V and J genes are TRBV4-1 and TRBJ2-7, with 9 nucleotides matching TRBD1. The source material was unstimulated CD4+ T cells sorted from spleen or lymph node cells, sampled before transplant. The sequence derives from a human donor who was the organ donor for an intestinal transplant. CDR3 loop: CASSHTDRGAYEQYF. The DNA for the CDR3 is TGCGCCAGCAGCCATACGGACAGGGGAGCCTACGAGCAGTACTTC.